Following are 24 T cell receptor beta chains from one sample sequenced in a study of blood T cells in healthy people across ages. It was with a sample-barcoded 5' primer and a J-beta primer mix that a second PCR of roughly 7 to 12 cycles was run. Each CDR3 protein gets one entry after TCRdb re-called the 5' RACE reads with MiXCR. Here the sample spans 1.5 million to 2 million distinct CDR3 sequences, around 48% being singletons. What was sequenced was blood. These receptors all come from a woman aged 40 to 55 in good health.

V is TRBV7-2 and J is TRBJ2-3; D unresolved. Trimming left V 2 bases short and J 3 bases short, with 9 bases between. Germline CDR1 reads SGHTA; CDR2 reads FQGNSA. The CDR3 loop spans 14 amino acids. This CDR3 is CASSLFGETDTQYF. The CDR3 DNA is TGTGCCAGCAGCTTATTCGGAGAAACAGATACGCAGTATTTT.

The V call is TRBV9, the J call TRBJ1-6; TRBD1 agrees at 9 bases. Germline assignment: CDR1 SGDLS and CDR2 YYNGEE. This CDR3 region has 16 residues. The V gene end was trimmed by 3 bases and the J gene end by 9 bases; junction bases not matched to a gene: 10. CDR3 nucleotides: TGTGCCAGCAGCGGTTCCGGACAGGGGTTTAGTTCACCCCTCCACTTT. Protein product: CASSGSGQGFSSPLHF.

The J gene is TRBJ2-4, the V gene TRBV15, with D perhaps matching TRBD1 (6 bases). V was pared by 8 bases and J by 3 bases, with 8 bases between. There are 12 residues in the CDR3. Germline CDR1 reads LNHNV; CDR2 reads YYDKDF (reference sequence). The CDR3 region has the DNA TGTGCCACCTTGGACAGCAAAAACATTCAGTACTTC. Protein: CATLDSKNIQYF.

The V gene is TRBV9, the J gene TRBJ2-1; TRBD2 agrees at 11 bases. The CDR3 covers 16 residues. V trimming: 4 bases; J trimming: 8 bases; junction bases outside the gene matches: 11. Germline V CDR1 and CDR2: SGDLS, YYNGEE. The DNA for the CDR3 is TGTGCCAGCAGCCCGAATACACTAGCGGGGGTTTATGAGCAGTTCTTC. Its translation: CASSPNTLAGVYEQFF.

The V and J genes are TRBV6-5 and TRBJ1-2, with 8 positions matching TRBD1. V shed 6 bases, J shed 4 bases, and the junction held 10 bases outside the gene matches. Germline CDR1 MNHEY, CDR2 SVGAGI. The CDR3 contains 15 residues. This chain's CDR3 is CASRVNPGGLYGYTF. The CDR3 region has the DNA TGTGCCAGCAGGGTGAACCCAGGGGGCCTCTATGGCTACACCTTC.

About this clonotype: Relative to the germline gene, one junction end is altered; a read error may explain this. The chain employs TRBV28 and TRBJ2-7; 9 bases map to TRBD2. The germline V gene encodes CDR1 MDHEN and CDR2 SYDVKM. The CDR3 is made up of 11 amino acids. The CDR3 DNA reads TGCCTAGCGGGGAACTCCTACGAGCAGTACTTC. Its translation: CLAGNSYEQYF.

The chain carries TRBV25-1 and TRBJ1-2; the D is unclear. Germline loops: CDR1 MGHDK, CDR2 SYGVNS. The ends were cut back, 4 bases at V and 10 bases at J, with 16 bases in the middle. This CDR3 region has 13 residues. The CDR3 here is CASSGPHMDDYTF. For the CDR3, the DNA is TGTGCCAGCAGTGGACCCCACATGGACGACTACACCTTC.

This clonotype was picked up a small number of times. The chain employs TRBV29-1 and TRBJ2-7; D gene ambiguous. Trimming took off 3 bases at V and 2 bases at J, with 11 bases between the two ends. The CDR3 contains 13 residues. Germline V gene lookup returns CDR1 SQVTM and CDR2 ANQGSEA. In nucleotides, the CDR3 is TGCAGCGTTGAGGCTCGGCGCCCCTACGAGCAGTACTTC. This sequence encodes CSVEARRPYEQYF.

This rearrangement joins TRBV10-3 to TRBJ1-1, with D possibly TRBD1 on 6 matching bases. Germline V gene lookup returns CDR1 ENHRY and CDR2 SYGVKD. Trimming took off 4 bases at V and 0 bases at J, with 12 bases between the two ends. The CDR3 consists of 15 residues. CDR3 loop: CAISVGAGMNTEAFF. The CDR3 DNA reads as TGTGCCATCAGTGTGGGGGCAGGGATGAACACTGAAGCTTTCTTT.

The rearrangement joins TRBV20-1 to TRBJ2-5; the D is unclear. The V gene lost 5 bases and the J gene lost 5 bases, with 18 bases spanning the gap. CDR3 length: 14 amino acids. Germline V CDR1 and CDR2: DFQATT, SNEGSKA (reference sequence). The CDR3 nucleotides read TGCAGTGCTCTCCAGAGATTACGCGAGGAGACCCAGTACTTC. It translates to CSALQRLREETQYF.

The chain joins TRBV6-2 or TRBV6-3 to TRBJ2-3, with 11 bases identical to TRBD2. J lost 0 bases, V lost 5 bases, and 7 bases had no gene match. Germline assignment: CDR1 MNHEY and CDR2 SVGEGT. This CDR3 spans 17 amino acids. The chain's CDR3 is CASSPRLAGPSTDTQYF. The CDR3 nucleotides are TGTGCCAGCAGTCCAAGACTAGCGGGGCCTAGCACAGATACGCAGTATTTT.

The chain recombines TRBV6-1 with TRBJ2-1, with 9 bases matching TRBD2. This CDR3 has 17 amino acids. The germline V gene has CDR1 MNHNS and CDR2 SASEGT. With 6 bases clipped from V and 6 bases from J, the junction kept 15 bases outside the gene matches. The CDR3 bases are TGTGCCAGCAGAGAACTGGGACTAGCCTCATATGGCAATGAGCAGTTCTTC. Translation: CASRELGLASYGNEQFF.

CDR3 loop: CATKTGAVETQYF. The CDR3 DNA reads as TGTGCCACCAAGACAGGGGCCGTGGAGACCCAGTACTTC. The chain links TRBV6-5 to TRBJ2-5, with 8 bases that match TRBD1. Germline CDR1 reads MNHEY; CDR2 reads SVGAGI. This CDR3 spans 13 amino acids. J was trimmed by 5 bases and V by 10 bases; bases with no gene match: 9.

This clonotype has more than one count but fewer than ten. The V call is TRBV6-2 or TRBV6-3, the J call TRBJ2-7; unclear D gene. The CDR3 totals 14 residues. CDR1 and CDR2 (germline): MNHEY, SVGEGT. With 6 bases removed from V and 0 bases from J, the gap between germline ends came to 12 bases. Here the CDR3 reads CASRTFSSSYEQYF. CDR3 DNA sequence: TGTGCCAGCAGGACCTTTTCTAGCTCCTACGAGCAGTACTTC.

This chain uses TRBV5-5 with TRBJ1-5; tentative D call: TRBD1 (6 bases). Germline CDR1 and CDR2: SGHKS and YYEKEE (reference sequence). V lost 3 bases, J lost 1 base, and 17 bases lay in between. The length of the CDR3 is 17 residues. CDR3 loop: CASSSAGGLRSNQPQHF. The CDR3 nucleotides read TGTGCCAGCAGCTCAGCTGGGGGGCTCAGGAGCAATCAGCCCCAGCATTTT.

This clonotype has just a few counts. The chain employs TRBV11-2 and TRBJ2-7; TRBD1 agrees at 8 bases. CDR3 size: 14 residues. The germline gives CDR1 SGHAT, CDR2 FQNNGV. The ends lost 4 bases at V and 7 bases at J; junction bases unmatched: 9. The chain's CDR3 is CASSSHQGAREQYF. DNA for the CDR3: TGTGCCAGCAGCTCGCATCAGGGGGCTCGGGAGCAGTACTTC.

CDR3 loop: CASSLGQSPNEKLFF. The CDR3 DNA reads as TGTGCCAGCAGTTTAGGGCAGTCCCCTAATGAAAAACTGTTTTTT. The genes are TRBV28 and TRBJ1-4; D unclear. Trimming shortened V by 2 bases and J by 3 bases, and 10 bases separated the two germline ends. The CDR3 runs to 15 residues. Germline CDR1 and CDR2: MDHEN and SYDVKM.

This clonotype was picked up a small number of times. The genes are TRBV28 and TRBJ1-2, with TRBD1 matching over 7 bases. The J segment lost 6 bases and the V segment lost 2 bases, leaving 6 bases of the junction unmatched. Germline loops: CDR1 MDHEN, CDR2 SYDVKM. The CDR3 has 14 residues. CDR3 DNA: TGTGCCAGCAGTTTACTGGGACAGTTTCATGGCTACACCTTC. Its translation is CASSLLGQFHGYTF.

The CDR3 DNA reads as TGTGCCAGCAGCCAATCAATATCTCGAGGGGACGCCACCGGGGAGCTGTTTTTT. It translates to CASSQSISRGDATGELFF. The V and J genes are TRBV4-2 and TRBJ2-2; the D call may be TRBD1 or TRBD2 (5 bases each). The CDR3 consists of 18 residues. Per the germline V gene, CDR1 is LGHNA and CDR2 is YNFKEQ. V was pared by 2 bases and J by 4 bases, with 20 bases between.

The rearrangement links TRBV27 to TRBJ2-6; unclear D gene. The germline V gene encodes CDR1 MNHEY and CDR2 SMNVEV (reference sequence). The CDR3 totals 15 residues. V lost 8 bases and J lost 4, with 15 bases in between. The CDR3 DNA sequence: TGTGCCAGCCGCCCTCTTTGGGCCGGGGCCAACGTCCTGACTTTC. Amino acids: CASRPLWAGANVLTF.

This clonotype occurred a few times. The chain carries TRBV12-3 or TRBV12-4 and TRBJ2-7, with TRBD2 as a possible D gene (5 bases). V dropped 1 base and J dropped 2 bases, with 12 bases sitting between them. The CDR3 has 15 amino acids. CDR3 in amino acids: CASSLGSSSPYEQYF. The CDR3 nucleotides read TGTGCCAGCAGTTTAGGTTCTAGCTCCCCCTACGAGCAGTACTTC.

V usage is TRBV7-2 and J usage is TRBJ2-2; D gene unclear. Between the trimmed V and J ends, which lost 1 base and 0 bases, there was a span of 6 bases. The CDR3 has 15 residues. Germline V lookup: CDR1 SGHTA, CDR2 FQGNSA. CDR3: CASSLGSPNTGELFF. The DNA of the CDR3 is TGTGCCAGCAGCTTAGGGTCGCCGAACACCGGGGAGCTGTTTTTT.

This clonotype showed up just a few times. This chain uses TRBV4-2 with TRBJ2-7; the D is unclear. The CDR3 length is 14 residues. V lost 0 bases and J 4 bases, leaving 10 bases between the germline ends. CDR1 and CDR2 from the germline V gene are LGHNA and YNFKEQ. The CDR3: CASSQDRRRYEQYF. Written as DNA, the CDR3 is TGTGCCAGCAGCCAAGATCGTCGGCGTTACGAGCAGTACTTC.

There are a few counts of this clonotype. The CDR3 loop reads CSATLPNYGYTF. The CDR3 DNA reads TGCAGTGCGACTCTCCCTAACTATGGCTACACCTTC. V gene TRBV20-1 combines with J gene TRBJ1-2; D gene unclear. Germline values: CDR1 DFQATT, CDR2 SNEGSKA (reference sequence). The ends were cut back, 6 bases at V and 0 bases at J, with 8 bases in the middle. The CDR3 has 12 amino acids.